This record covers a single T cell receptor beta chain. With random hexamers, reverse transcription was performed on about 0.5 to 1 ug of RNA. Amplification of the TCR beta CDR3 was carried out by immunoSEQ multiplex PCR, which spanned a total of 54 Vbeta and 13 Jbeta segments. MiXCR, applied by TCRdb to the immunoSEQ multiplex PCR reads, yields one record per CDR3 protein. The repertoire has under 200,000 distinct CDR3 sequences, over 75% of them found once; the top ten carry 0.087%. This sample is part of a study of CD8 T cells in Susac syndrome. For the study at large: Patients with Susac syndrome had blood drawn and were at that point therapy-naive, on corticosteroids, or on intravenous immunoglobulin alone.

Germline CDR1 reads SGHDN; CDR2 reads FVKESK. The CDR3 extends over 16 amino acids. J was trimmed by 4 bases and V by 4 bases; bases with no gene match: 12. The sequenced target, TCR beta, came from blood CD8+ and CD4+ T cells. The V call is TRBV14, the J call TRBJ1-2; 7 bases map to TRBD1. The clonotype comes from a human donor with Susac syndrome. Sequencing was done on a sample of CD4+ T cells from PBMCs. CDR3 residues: CASSRPGQTARYGYTF. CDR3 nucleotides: TGTGCCAGCAGCCGACCGGGACAGACGGCGCGCTATGGCTACACCTTC. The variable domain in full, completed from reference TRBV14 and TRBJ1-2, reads EAGVTQFPSHSVIEKGQTVTLRCDPISGHDNLYWYRRVMGKEIKFLLHFVKESKQDESGMPNNRFLAERTGGTYSTLKVQPAELEDSGVYFCASSRPGQTARYGYTFGSGTRLTVV.